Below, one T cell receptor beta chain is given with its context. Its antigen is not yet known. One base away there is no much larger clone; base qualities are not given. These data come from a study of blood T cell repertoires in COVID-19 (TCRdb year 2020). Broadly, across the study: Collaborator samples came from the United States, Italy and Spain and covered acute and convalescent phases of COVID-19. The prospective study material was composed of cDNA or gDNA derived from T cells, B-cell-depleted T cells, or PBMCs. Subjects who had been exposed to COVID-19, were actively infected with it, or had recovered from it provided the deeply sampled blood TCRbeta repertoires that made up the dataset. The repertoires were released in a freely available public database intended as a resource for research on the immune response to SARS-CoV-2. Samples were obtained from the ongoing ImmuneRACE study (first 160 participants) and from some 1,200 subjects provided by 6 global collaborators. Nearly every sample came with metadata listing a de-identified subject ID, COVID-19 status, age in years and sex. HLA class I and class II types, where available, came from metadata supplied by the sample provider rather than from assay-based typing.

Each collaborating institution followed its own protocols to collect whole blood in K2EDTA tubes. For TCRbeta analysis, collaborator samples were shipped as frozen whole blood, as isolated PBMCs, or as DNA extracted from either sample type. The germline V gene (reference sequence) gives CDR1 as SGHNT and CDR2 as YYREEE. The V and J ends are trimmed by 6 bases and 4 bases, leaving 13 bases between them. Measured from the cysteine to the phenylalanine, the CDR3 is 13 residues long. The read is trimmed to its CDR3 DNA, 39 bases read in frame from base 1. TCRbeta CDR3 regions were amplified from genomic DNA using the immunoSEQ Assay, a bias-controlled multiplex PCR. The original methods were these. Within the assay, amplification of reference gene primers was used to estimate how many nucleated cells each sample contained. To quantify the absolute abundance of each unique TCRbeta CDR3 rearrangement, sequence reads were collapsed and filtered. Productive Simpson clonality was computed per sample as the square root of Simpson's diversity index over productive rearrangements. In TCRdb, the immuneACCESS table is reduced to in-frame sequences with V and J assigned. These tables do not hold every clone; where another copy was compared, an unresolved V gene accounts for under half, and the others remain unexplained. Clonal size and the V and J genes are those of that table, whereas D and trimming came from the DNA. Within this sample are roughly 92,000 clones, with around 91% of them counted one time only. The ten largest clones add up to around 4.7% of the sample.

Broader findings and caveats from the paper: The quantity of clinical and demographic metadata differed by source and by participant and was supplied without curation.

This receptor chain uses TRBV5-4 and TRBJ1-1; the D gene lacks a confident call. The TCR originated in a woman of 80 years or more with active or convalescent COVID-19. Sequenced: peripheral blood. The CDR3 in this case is CASTSGMGTEAFF. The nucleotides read TGTGCCAGCACTTCGGGGATGGGCACTGAAGCTTTCTTT.